This T cell receptor (beta chain) was captured by sequencing in a study of response to subunit inactivated influenza vaccine. This clonotype was detected only a few times. Its antigen is not identified. The CDR3 extends over 14 amino acids. The V gene's germline CDR1 is DFQATT and CDR2 SNEGSKA (reference sequence). V was trimmed by 5 bases and J by 2 bases, leaving 13 bases between them. TCRdb re-called the RT-PCR reads with MiXCR, one entry per CDR3 protein. Here the sample spans roughly 700,000 distinct CDR3 sequences, about 14% being singletons. Study results and limitations: New T cells are recruited in small numbers by each seasonal influenza vaccination, according to the authors' suggestion.

The material was PBMCs from blood, obtained 14 days before vaccination. The chain links TRBV20-1 to TRBJ2-4; TRBD2 might be the D (7 bases). The clonotype originates from a man aged 50 to 59 who received an inactivated influenza vaccine. In nucleotides, the CDR3 is TGCAGTGCTTCGGGGGGCGCGTCCAAAAACATTCAGTACTTC. This encodes CSASGGASKNIQYF.